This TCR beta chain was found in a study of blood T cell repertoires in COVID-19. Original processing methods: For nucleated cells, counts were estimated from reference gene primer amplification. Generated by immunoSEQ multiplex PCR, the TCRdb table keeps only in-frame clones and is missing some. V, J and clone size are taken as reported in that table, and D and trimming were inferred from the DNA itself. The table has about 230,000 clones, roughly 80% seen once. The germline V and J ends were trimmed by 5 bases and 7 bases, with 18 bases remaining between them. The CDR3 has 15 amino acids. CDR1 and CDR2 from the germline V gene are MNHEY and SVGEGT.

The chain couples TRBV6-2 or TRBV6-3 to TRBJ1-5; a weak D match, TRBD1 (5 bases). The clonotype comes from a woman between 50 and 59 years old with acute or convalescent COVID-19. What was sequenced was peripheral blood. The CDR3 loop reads CASSPAGYQGQPQHF. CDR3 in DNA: TGTGCCAGCAGTCCCGCAGGGTATCAAGGGCAGCCCCAGCATTTT.